This paragraph reports one T cell receptor (beta chain). This clone was seen more than once but under ten times. Which antigen it targets is not known. Per-base quality was not reported, and no clone a single base away is much larger than it. These data originate in a study of EBV T-cell therapy then PD-1 blockade in nasopharyngeal carcinoma (TCRdb year 2021). Reading the germline V gene gives CDR1 MRHNA and CDR2 SNTAGT. Trimming leaves V shorter by 5 bases and J shorter by 2 bases, with the junction holding 7 bases beyond the gene matches. CDR3 length: 17 amino acids, cysteine to phenylalanine. CDR3 DNA only is kept here, 51 bases in frame from base 1. The sample's treatment or condition label is to be understood as: AdE1-LMPpoly-expanded autologous EBV-specific T-cell therapy followed by anti-PD-1 nivolumab. Genomic DNA was extracted from sorted cells using the Qiagen DNeasy Kit. The immunoSEQ platform was used for deep sequencing of the TCR beta chain. In the original analysis: The immunoSEQ Analyzer software was used to analyze the repertoire data. The source is immuneACCESS, and TCRdb retained only in-frame sequences with V and J called. Part of the clones is not carried over; for the studies checked, unresolved V genes explain less than half of this, and the remainder is unexplained. V, J and clone size are taken as reported in that table, and D and trimming were inferred from the DNA itself. The sample records 20,000 to 25,000 clones, about 79% of which are singletons. The biggest ten clones account for approximately 24% of the sample.

The sequencing here drew on CD8+ T cells from blood, taken at day -245 from a patient whose treatment included autologous EBV-specific T cells and nivolumab. Recombination linked TRBV6-4 to TRBJ2-5, with 14 central nucleotides matching TRBD2. The sequence was obtained from a man aged 35 to 55 with nasopharyngeal carcinoma. The DNA sequence follows: TGTGCCAGCAGTACCGGGACTAGCGGGGGAGGACAAGAGACCCAGTACTTC. Protein translation: CASSTGTSGGGQETQYF.